The 32 T cell receptor beta chains presented below share a single source sample, sequenced in a study of T cell responses to AZD1222 COVID-19 vaccine. Measured with immunoSEQ multiplex PCR; TCRdb has only the in-frame clones, and not every one. The sample records more than 95,000 clones, approximately 88% being singletons. The sequencing used peripheral blood, collected on day 0 of AZD1222 vaccination. Receptors were obtained from an adult in good health.

The V gene is TRBV6-2 or TRBV6-3, the J gene TRBJ1-2; weak D call: TRBD1 (6 bases). V lost 6 bases, J lost 2 bases, and 25 bases lay in between. The CDR3 covers 18 residues. Germline-derived CDR1 and CDR2 are MNHEY and SVGEGT. In nucleotides, the CDR3 is TGTGCCAGCAGCCGCGCCTTATGGACCGGACAGACCAACTATGGCTACACCTTC. It is translated as CASSRALWTGQTNYGYTF.

The chain is built from TRBV5-1 and TRBJ1-3; D may be TRBD1 (5 bases). CDR1 is SGHRS and CDR2 is YFSETQ in the germline V gene. This CDR3 has 14 amino acids. V dropped 2 bases and J dropped 4 bases, with 10 bases sitting between them. For the CDR3, the DNA is TGCGCCAGCAGCTTCAAGGGGACGGGAAACACCATATATTTT. Its translation: CASSFKGTGNTIYF.

The V and J genes are TRBV24-1 and TRBJ1-2; D not certain. This CDR3 spans 14 amino acids. V lost 4 bases and J lost 2, with 10 bases in between. The V gene's germline CDR1 is KGHDR and CDR2 SFDVKD. The CDR3 spells CATSDPRVNYGYTF. CDR3 in DNA: TGTGCCACCAGTGACCCACGCGTCAACTATGGCTACACCTTC.

The rearrangement uses TRBV5-4 and TRBJ2-1, with D unresolved. The CDR3 consists of 13 residues. V was cut by 4 bases and J by 10 bases, with 15 bases left in between. CDR1 and CDR2 (germline): SGHNT, YYREEE (reference sequence). CDR3 bases: TGTGCCAGCAGCGCTGATATGGGTCGCGAGCAGTTCTTC. Encoded protein: CASSADMGREQFF.

The CDR3 loop reads CASSSLPLPPYEQYF. The CDR3 bases are TGCGCCAGCAGCTCCCTGCCCCTCCCCCCCTACGAGCAGTACTTC. The chain recombines TRBV4-1 with TRBJ2-7; the D is unclear. The V end was cut by 5 bases, the J end by 2 bases, with 16 bases between. The CDR3 consists of 15 residues. CDR1 MGHRA and CDR2 YSYEKL come from the germline V gene.

The chain recombines TRBV7-9 with TRBJ2-1; 9 bases align to TRBD2. The CDR3 sequence is 16 residues long. Germline lookup yields CDR1 SEHNR and CDR2 FQNEAQ (reference sequence). Germline trimming cut 9 bases from V and 5 bases from J; bases unmatched to any gene: 14. The CDR3 here is CASFQPASGDHNEQFF. CDR3 coding DNA: TGTGCCAGTTTTCAACCCGCTAGCGGGGACCACAATGAGCAGTTCTTC.

This chain links TRBV5-1 with TRBJ2-3, with no clear D. The CDR3 is 15 amino acids. V lost 0 bases and J 4 bases, leaving 12 bases between the germline ends. The germline V gene has CDR1 SGHRS and CDR2 YFSETQ. The chain's CDR3 is CASSLGTADPDTQYF. The CDR3 DNA reads TGCGCCAGCAGCTTGGGGACGGCGGATCCAGATACGCAGTATTTT.

This clone was counted ten times or more. V usage is TRBV28 and J usage is TRBJ2-1; 14 positions agree with TRBD2. The V gene end was trimmed by 6 bases and the J gene end by 4 bases; junction bases not matched to a gene: 11. CDR1 is MDHEN and CDR2 is SYDVKM in the germline V gene. This CDR3 has 18 amino acids. The CDR3 loop reads CASSPPGTSGGPYNEQFF. The CDR3 coding sequence is TGTGCCAGCAGCCCACCCGGGACTAGCGGGGGCCCTTACAATGAGCAGTTCTTC.

The V and J genes are TRBV6-5 and TRBJ1-6, with 7 bases identical to TRBD1. The trim removed 2 bases at V and 6 bases at J, leaving 7 bases unmatched. The V gene's germline CDR1 is MNHEY and CDR2 SVGAGI. The CDR3 runs to 16 residues. The CDR3 coding sequence is TGTGCCAGCAGTTACAGAGACAGGGAAGGTAATTCACCCCTCCACTTT. Residues: CASSYRDREGNSPLHF.

The chain joins TRBV28 to TRBJ2-2; 8 bases map to TRBD1. Germline V lookup: CDR1 MDHEN, CDR2 SYDVKM. This CDR3 has 15 residues. Unmatched junction bases numbered 9, after V lost 5 bases and J lost 7 bases. Written as DNA, the CDR3 is TGTGCCAGCAGTCCCATACAGGGGGTTGGCGGGGAGCTGTTTTTT. This codes for CASSPIQGVGGELFF. The full variable domain, its missing parts supplied by reference TRBV28 and TRBJ2-2, is DVKVTQSSRYLVKRTGEKVFLECVQDMDHENMFWYRQDPGLGLRLIYFSYDVKMKEKGDIPEGYSVSREKKERFSLILESASTNQTSMYLCASSPIQGVGGELFFGEGSRLTVL.

This chain joins TRBV18 and TRBJ2-7, with D possibly TRBD1 on 6 matching bases. This CDR3 has 14 amino acids. The germline V gene has CDR1 KGHSH and CDR2 LQKENI. V was shortened by 6 bases and J by 4 bases, with 16 bases between the two germline ends. The CDR3 loop reads CASSKGETRYEQYF. CDR3 bases: TGTGCCAGCTCCAAGGGGGAAACTAGGTACGAGCAGTACTTC.

This chain connects TRBV24-1 to TRBJ1-1, with D uncertain. CDR1 KGHDR and CDR2 SFDVKD come from the germline V gene. Deletions cut 5 bases from V and 3 bases from J, with 9 bases between. This CDR3 region has 13 residues. CDR3 DNA: TGTGCCACCAGTGCGATCGGGGACACTGAAGCTTTCTTT. As protein: CATSAIGDTEAFF.

The chain has TRBV4-1 and TRBJ2-7; perhaps TRBD2 as D (6 bases). This CDR3 contains 14 residues. Germline lookup yields CDR1 MGHRA and CDR2 YSYEKL. V lost 1 base, J lost 2 bases, and 9 bases lay in between. The CDR3 DNA reads as TGCGCCAGCAGCCAAGGCGGGGCCCCCTACGAGCAGTACTTC. It is translated as CASSQGGAPYEQYF.

The chain uses TRBV13 and TRBJ1-4, with no clear D. V gave up 6 bases and J gave up 4 bases, with 9 bases separating them. Germline CDR1 PRHDT, CDR2 FYEKMQ (reference sequence). The CDR3 covers 13 residues. In DNA form, the CDR3 reads TGTGCCAGCAGACAGAGACTTAATGAAAAACTGTTTTTT. Its translation: CASRQRLNEKLFF.

In nucleotides, the CDR3 is TGTGCCAGCAGCCCGGCGCTGCGGGGGGTCAAAAATGAGCAGTTCTTC. Translation: CASSPALRGVKNEQFF. The J gene is TRBJ2-1, the V gene TRBV11-2, with TRBD2 identical over 8 bases. The V gene end was trimmed by 5 bases and the J gene end by 7 bases; junction bases not matched to a gene: 13. This CDR3 has 16 residues. Germline V gene data show CDR1 as SGHAT and CDR2 as FQNNGV.

The gene calls are TRBV27 and TRBJ2-1, with TRBD1 identical over 7 bases. This CDR3 comprises 13 residues. With V trimmed by 5 bases and J by 4 bases, 2 bases remained unmatched. CDR1 and CDR2 (germline): MNHEY, SMNVEV (reference sequence). The CDR3 is CASSPTGYNEQFF. The CDR3 coding sequence is TGTGCCAGCAGTCCGACAGGGTACAATGAGCAGTTCTTC.

This chain uses TRBV28 with TRBJ1-2; D gene ambiguous. Germline V gene sequence: CDR1 MDHEN, CDR2 SYDVKM. This CDR3 region has 12 residues. Trimming took off 4 bases at V and 4 bases at J, with 7 bases between the two ends. CDR3 nucleotide sequence: TGTGCCAGCAGTTCCCCATTCTATGGCTACACCTTC. Protein product: CASSSPFYGYTF.

The V and J genes are TRBV7-9 and TRBJ1-5; D remains unclear. The CDR3 runs 12 residues. Trimming cost V 4 bases and J 9 bases, with 10 bases left between them. Germline V CDR1 and CDR2: SEHNR, FQNEAQ (reference sequence). This CDR3 is CASSSLNGPQHF. CDR3 bases: TGTGCCAGCAGCTCCTTGAATGGGCCCCAGCATTTT.

The chain recombines TRBV6-2 or TRBV6-3 with TRBJ1-3; D not certain. This CDR3 is built from 13 residues. Germline CDR1 reads MNHEY; CDR2 reads SVGEGT. The V gene lost 6 bases and the J gene lost 4 bases, with 10 bases spanning the gap. The CDR3 here is CASSTVNGNTIYF. CDR3 DNA: TGTGCCAGCAGCACCGTGAACGGAAACACCATATATTTT.

This clone was seen more than once but under ten times. The CDR3 DNA sequence: TGTGCCAGCAGCGCTCGGACGGCAACTCCTTATGGCTACACCTTC. Amino acids: CASSARTATPYGYTF. The chain employs TRBV9 and TRBJ1-2; no firm D call. Germline assignment: CDR1 SGDLS and CDR2 YYNGEE. V lost 3 bases and J 5 bases, leaving 17 bases between the germline ends. The CDR3 runs to 15 residues.

This sequence joins TRBV5-6 and TRBJ1-1; D gene unclear. V lost 1 base and J 1 base, leaving 8 bases between the germline ends. CDR1 SGHDT and CDR2 YYEEEE come from the germline V gene. The CDR3 consists of 14 residues. In DNA, the CDR3 is TGTGCCAGCAGCTTGCCGGCGCCGAACACTGAAGCTTTCTTT. Translated: CASSLPAPNTEAFF.

This clone was picked up a small number of times. This chain joins TRBV6-5 and TRBJ1-1; D might be TRBD1 (5 bases). The germline CDR1 and CDR2 sequences are MNHEY and SVGAGI. V was pared by 5 bases and J by 0 bases, with 13 bases between. The CDR3 length is 15 residues. The CDR3: CASSTTAAVNTEAFF. CDR3 DNA sequence: TGTGCCAGCAGTACGACAGCTGCAGTGAACACTGAAGCTTTCTTT.

The chain combines TRBV28 with TRBJ1-2; D unresolved. The V gene lost 8 bases and the J gene lost 5 bases, with 15 bases spanning the gap. The CDR3 loop spans 13 amino acids. CDR1 is MDHEN and CDR2 is SYDVKM in the germline V gene. This CDR3 is CASLDGEKYGYTF. In nucleotides, the CDR3 is TGTGCCAGCTTAGACGGGGAAAAATATGGCTACACCTTC.

The V gene is TRBV5-1, the J gene TRBJ1-5; 9 bases agree with TRBD1. The CDR3 loop spans 14 amino acids. With 5 bases clipped from V and 4 bases from J, the junction kept 4 bases outside the gene matches. From germline, CDR1 is SGHRS and CDR2 YFSETQ. The CDR3 DNA sequence: TGCGCCAGCAGGAAGGGACAGGGAAATCAGCCCCAGCATTTT. It yields the protein CASRKGQGNQPQHF.

This chain connects TRBV7-2 to TRBJ1-1; 7 bases agree with TRBD1. CDR1 and CDR2 (germline): SGHTA, FQGNSA. J was trimmed by 3 bases and V by 1 base; bases with no gene match: 2. The CDR3 is 14 amino acids. The chain's CDR3 is CASSLDTGDTEAFF. Here the CDR3 DNA reads TGTGCCAGCAGCTTAGACACAGGGGACACTGAAGCTTTCTTT.

This rearrangement joins TRBV6-5 to TRBJ2-1; TRBD1 aligns across 7 bases. Germline V lookup: CDR1 MNHEY, CDR2 SVGAGI. Trimming cost V 7 bases and J 1 base; bases outside gene matches: 4. This CDR3 is 14 amino acids long. The CDR3 spells CASTQGVSYNEQFF. In DNA form, the CDR3 reads TGTGCCAGCACTCAGGGGGTTTCCTACAATGAGCAGTTCTTC.

The V call is TRBV10-1, the J call TRBJ2-4; 7 bases are shared with TRBD1. The V gene end was trimmed by 6 bases and the J gene end by 1 base; junction bases not matched to a gene: 9. The CDR3 is made up of 16 amino acids. Germline V CDR1 and CDR2: WNHNN, SYGVQD (reference sequence). The CDR3 region is CASSGDRARAKNIQYF. The CDR3 bases are TGCGCCAGCAGCGGCGACAGGGCACGGGCCAAAAACATTCAGTACTTC.

The chain combines TRBV4-1 with TRBJ1-3, with a weak D call TRBD1 (5 bases). The V gene lost 1 base and the J gene lost 0 bases, with 13 bases spanning the gap. The CDR3 length is 17 residues. Looked up from germline, CDR1 is MGHRA and CDR2 is YSYEKL. The CDR3 sequence is CASSQGEGTASGNTIYF. The CDR3 region has the DNA TGCGCCAGCAGCCAAGGGGAAGGGACGGCCTCTGGAAACACCATATATTTT.

The genes are TRBV24-1 and TRBJ1-2; D unresolved. Between the trimmed V and J ends, which lost 11 bases and 6 bases, there was a span of 18 bases. This CDR3 has 13 amino acids. CDR1 is KGHDR and CDR2 is SFDVKD in the germline V gene. The CDR3: CAISRGVGDGYTF. DNA of the CDR3: TGTGCCATTTCCCGCGGGGTTGGGGATGGCTACACCTTC.

J is TRBJ1-5 and V is TRBV5-4; D is ambiguous. Germline-derived CDR1 and CDR2 are SGHNT and YYREEE (reference sequence). This CDR3 spans 15 amino acids. V was clipped by 4 bases and J by 9 bases, with 20 bases between them. The CDR3 is CASSLRVGFSGPQHF. The DNA for the CDR3 is TGTGCCAGCAGCCTACGCGTCGGTTTCTCCGGGCCCCAGCATTTT.

CDR3: CASSLNGVRGYGYTF. CDR3 DNA sequence: TGTGCCAGCAGCTTAAATGGTGTTAGGGGCTATGGCTACACCTTC. This chain links TRBV11-2 with TRBJ1-2; D is perhaps TRBD1 (5 bases). The ends were cut back, 2 bases at V and 4 bases at J, with 14 bases in the middle. Looked up from germline, CDR1 is SGHAT and CDR2 is FQNNGV. The CDR3 has 15 residues.

The CDR3 DNA sequence: TGTGCCAGCAGCGTAGCAGGAGGTGGCTACGAGCAGTACTTC. Amino acid sequence: CASSVAGGGYEQYF. This chain links TRBV9 with TRBJ2-7; D possibly corresponds to TRBD2 (5 bases). V gave up 0 bases and J gave up 3 bases, with 10 bases separating them. The CDR3 is made up of 14 amino acids. CDR1 and CDR2 (germline): SGDLS, YYNGEE. The full variable domain, rest sourced from reference TRBV9 and TRBJ2-7, is DSGVTQTPKHLITATGQRVTLRCSPRSGDLSVYWYQQSLDQGLQFLIQYYNGEERAKGNILERFSAQQFPDLHSELNLSSLELGDSALYFCASSVAGGGYEQYFGPGTRLTVT.